Presented here are 32 T cell receptor beta chains from one specimen sequenced in a study of cytomegalovirus exposure and HLA in healthy donors. Vbeta (60) and Jbeta (13) primers were used in the PCR. Libraries were prepared by immunoSEQ multiplex PCR; TCRdb keeps only in-frame clonotypes and omits some of them. The sample lists about 230,000 clones, 77% occurring once. The sequencing sample was made of PBMCs. Receptors originate from a woman aged 55-69 years in good health and CMV-seropositive.

The rearrangement joins TRBV4-1 to TRBJ2-5, with 7 nucleotides matching TRBD2. Trimming at V came to 0 bases and at J to 3 bases, leaving 7 bases not matched to a gene. Germline CDR1 MGHRA, CDR2 YSYEKL. The CDR3 spans 16 residues. CDR3 nucleotides: TGCGCCAGCAGCCAAGATGGGCTAGCGGTCAAAGAGACCCAGTACTTC. It is translated as CASSQDGLAVKETQYF.

This clone was counted a few times. The genes are TRBV7-9 and TRBJ1-6; 9 nucleotides align to TRBD1. The CDR3 runs to 15 residues. V shed 5 bases, J shed 7 bases, and the junction held 6 bases outside the gene matches. Germline CDR1 reads SEHNR; CDR2 reads FQNEAQ (reference sequence). CDR3 bases: TGTGCCAGCAGCCCACAGGGGGCGCGAAATTCACCCCTCCACTTT. The encoded protein is CASSPQGARNSPLHF. Variable domain in full (rest from reference TRBV7-9 and TRBJ1-6): DTGVSQNPRHKITKRGQNVTFRCDPISEHNRLYWYRQTLGQGPEFLTYFQNEAQLEKSRLLSDRFSAERPKGSFSTLEIQRTEQGDSAMYLCASSPQGARNSPLHFGNGTRLTVT.

The CDR3 loop reads CATRDSVNQPQHF. Here the CDR3 DNA reads TGTGCCACCAGGGACAGCGTCAATCAGCCCCAGCATTTT. The V gene is TRBV19, the J gene TRBJ1-5; 7 nucleotides align to TRBD1. Trimming removed 10 bases from V and 3 bases from J; junction bases left unmatched: 6. Germline CDR1 and CDR2: LNHDA and SQIVND (reference sequence). The CDR3 runs to 13 residues. Filled out from reference TRBV19 and TRBJ1-5, the complete variable domain reads DGGITQSPKYLFRKEGQNVTLSCEQNLNHDAMYWYRQDPGQGLRLIYYSQIVNDFQKGDIAEGYSVSREKKESFPLTVTSAQKNPTAFYLCATRDSVNQPQHFGDGTRLSIL.

CDR3 residues: CASSGYLRVTGNTIYF. The CDR3 coding sequence is TGTGCCAGCAGTGGGTATTTACGAGTTACTGGAAACACCATATATTTT. The gene calls are TRBV6-4 and TRBJ1-3; D unresolved. Trimming took off 4 bases at V and 2 bases at J, with 15 bases between the two ends. Germline-derived CDR1 and CDR2 are MRHNA and SNTAGT. CDR3 length: 16 residues.

V usage is TRBV18 and J usage is TRBJ1-5; the D is unclear. The germline V gene has CDR1 KGHSH and CDR2 LQKENI. The CDR3 is 16 residues long. The V end lost 2 bases, the J end lost 8 bases, and 19 bases lay between the germline ends. CDR3 nucleotide sequence: TGTGCCAGCTCACCAAGGAGGACGCAGGCCAAGGAGCCCCAGCATTTT. Its protein is CASSPRRTQAKEPQHF. The variable domain in full, completed from reference TRBV18 and TRBJ1-5, reads NAGVMQNPRHLVRRRGQEARLRCSPMKGHSHVYWYRQLPEEGLKFMVYLQKENIIDESGMPKERFSAEFPKEGPSILRIQQVVRGDSAAYFCASSPRRTQAKEPQHFGDGTRLSIL.

DNA for the CDR3: TGTGCCAGCAGCCGTGGGACAGGGGACTATGGCTACACCTTC. It is translated as CASSRGTGDYGYTF. The chain links TRBV7-9 to TRBJ1-2; 10 nucleotides agree with TRBD1. Germline CDR1 and CDR2: SEHNR and FQNEAQ (reference sequence). V lost 5 bases and J lost 3; bases outside the gene matches: 3. CDR3 length: 14 residues.

This clone came up a few times. The V gene is TRBV6-1, the J gene TRBJ1-6, with TRBD1 identical over 7 bases. The CDR3 consists of 14 residues. The V and J ends lost 4 bases and 6 bases, in that order; junction bases with no gene match: 3. Germline loops: CDR1 MNHNS, CDR2 SASEGT. The CDR3 DNA reads TGTGCCAGCAGTGGCGACAGGGCTAATTCACCCCTCCACTTT. It encodes CASSGDRANSPLHF.

The rearrangement joins TRBV30 to TRBJ2-2; 11 nucleotides agree with TRBD2. Looked up from germline, CDR1 is GTSNPN and CDR2 is SVGIG (reference sequence). CDR3 size: 14 residues. V was clipped by 3 bases and J by 6 bases; unmatched bases: 3. The CDR3 reads CAWSLSGRAGELFF. Written as DNA, the CDR3 is TGTGCCTGGAGCCTTAGCGGGAGGGCCGGGGAGCTGTTTTTT.

This clone was found a few times. The sample has other DNA sequences that encode this CDR3 too. The genes are TRBV7-2 and TRBJ2-3; D unclear. The CDR3 loop spans 12 amino acids. V lost 3 bases and J lost 2, with 3 bases in between. CDR1 is SGHTA and CDR2 is FQGNSA in the germline V gene. This CDR3 reads CASSFNTDTQYF. The CDR3 region has the DNA TGTGCCAGCAGCTTCAACACAGATACGCAGTATTTT.

A single count supports this clone. The sample carries other DNA sequences with the same CDR3. The chain links TRBV30 to TRBJ1-3; possibly TRBD1 for D (5 bases). CDR1 GTSNPN and CDR2 SVGIG come from the germline V gene (reference sequence). The CDR3 is made up of 15 amino acids. The V end lost 0 bases, the J end lost 3 bases, and 12 bases lay between the germline ends. In nucleotides, the CDR3 is TGTGCCTGGAGTGTACGGGGGGGGGTTGGAAACACCATATATTTT. Residues: CAWSVRGGVGNTIYF.

The chain uses TRBV7-2 and TRBJ1-1, with 8 bases lining up with TRBD1. CDR3 length equals 15 residues. The junction had 8 bases not matched to a gene; V was cut back by 5 bases and J by 3 bases. The germline gives CDR1 SGHTA, CDR2 FQGNSA. The CDR3 protein is CASSPQTGAYTEAFF. CDR3 nucleotide sequence: TGTGCCAGCAGCCCACAGACAGGGGCGTACACTGAAGCTTTCTTT.

This chain joins TRBV19 and TRBJ2-1; 8 nucleotides agree with TRBD2. V was pared by 6 bases and J by 0 bases, with 19 bases of the junction left unmatched. CDR3 length: 20 amino acids. Germline values: CDR1 LNHDA, CDR2 SQIVND (reference sequence). The CDR3 DNA reads as TGTGCCAGTAGCACGCCTCCCCTTCTTAGCGGGGTGAGCTCCTACAATGAGCAGTTCTTC. It translates to CASSTPPLLSGVSSYNEQFF. The variable domain in full, with the rest retrieved from reference TRBV19 and TRBJ2-1, is DGGITQSPKYLFRKEGQNVTLSCEQNLNHDAMYWYRQDPGQGLRLIYYSQIVNDFQKGDIAEGYSVSREKKESFPLTVTSAQKNPTAFYLCASSTPPLLSGVSSYNEQFFGPGTRLTVL.

This chain uses TRBV6-5 with TRBJ2-3, with 10 bases fitting TRBD1. The V segment lost 6 bases and the J segment 5 bases; nucleotides outside the gene matches: 5. The CDR3 spans 14 residues. The germline gives CDR1 MNHEY, CDR2 SVGAGI. This chain's CDR3 is CASSQDRGGDTQYF. The CDR3, as DNA: TGTGCCAGCAGCCAGGACAGGGGGGGAGATACGCAGTATTTT.

This clone was counted between two and nine times. J is TRBJ2-7 and V is TRBV10-1; 9 bases map to TRBD2. Germline V gives CDR1 WNHNN, CDR2 SYGVQD (reference sequence). Trimming removed 6 bases from V and 5 bases from J; junction bases left unmatched: 11. The CDR3 length is 15 residues. The CDR3 region has the DNA TGCGCCAGCAGCCGACTAGCGGAAGCTCGGGACGAGCAGTACTTC. This sequence encodes CASSRLAEARDEQYF.

This clone has just a few counts. This chain links TRBV11-2 with TRBJ1-1; possible D gene TRBD1, 6 bases. Germline V lookup: CDR1 SGHAT, CDR2 FQNNGV. The germline V and J ends were trimmed by 1 base and 5 bases, with 8 bases remaining between them. The CDR3 is made up of 13 amino acids. CDR3 residues: CASSLGQETEAFF. DNA for the CDR3: TGTGCCAGCAGCTTAGGACAGGAAACTGAAGCTTTCTTT.

This chain joins TRBV5-8 and TRBJ2-7; TRBD1 matches at 11 bases. From germline, CDR1 is SGHTS and CDR2 YDEGEE. CDR3 length: 15 residues. Losses at the gene ends were 4 bases for V and 5 bases for J; bases not matched to a gene: 8. CDR3 nucleotide sequence: TGTGCCAGCAGCACCCTGAGGACAGGGGGCAACGAGCAGTACTTC. It is translated as CASSTLRTGGNEQYF.

The V gene is TRBV30, the J gene TRBJ2-7, with D hard to call. CDR1 and CDR2 from the germline V gene are GTSNPN and SVGIG (reference sequence). The CDR3 has 12 residues. Trimming took 4 bases from V and 0 from J, leaving 7 bases between them. DNA for the CDR3: TGTGCCTGGACCCCTAGCTCCTACGAGCAGTACTTC. This gives the protein CAWTPSSYEQYF.

V gene TRBV5-5 combines with J gene TRBJ2-7; 8 bases align to TRBD1. J lost 0 bases, V lost 2 bases, and 7 bases had no gene match. Per the germline V gene, CDR1 is SGHKS and CDR2 is YYEKEE (reference sequence). The length of the CDR3 is 16 residues. The CDR3 sequence: CASSFRDRRSSYEQYF. CDR3 nucleotides: TGTGCCAGCAGCTTCCGGGACAGGCGTAGCTCCTACGAGCAGTACTTC.

V is TRBV5-1 and J is TRBJ2-2, with a tentative D call TRBD2 (7 bases). This CDR3 is 14 amino acids long. Germline V lookup: CDR1 SGHRS, CDR2 YFSETQ. The V and J ends lost 5 bases and 5 bases respectively, with 13 bases between them. The CDR3 here is CASRRGAETGELFF. The CDR3 DNA is TGCGCCAGCAGACGGGGGGCGGAAACCGGGGAGCTGTTTTTT.

V gene TRBV6-1 combines with J gene TRBJ2-4; the D gene is possibly TRBD2 (6 bases). The CDR3 totals 14 residues. CDR1 is MNHNS, CDR2 SASEGT, per germline. The ends were cut back, 6 bases at V and 7 bases at J, with 16 bases in the middle. The CDR3 DNA reads as TGTGCCAGCAGCCCATGGGGGGTTAATAACATTCAGTACTTC. Amino acid sequence: CASSPWGVNNIQYF.

The chain recombines TRBV7-8 with TRBJ2-7; 14 bases agree with TRBD2. V gave up 2 bases and J gave up 5 bases; unmatched junction bases: 5. The V gene's germline CDR1 is SGHVS and CDR2 FQNEAQ. CDR3 length equals 16 residues. CDR3: CASSLLRTSGRHEQYF. CDR3 coding DNA: TGTGCCAGCAGCTTATTACGGACTAGCGGGAGGCACGAGCAGTACTTC.

This clone was counted a single time. V and J are TRBV2 and TRBJ2-7, with D possibly matching TRBD2 (6 bases). The CDR3 runs 14 residues. Germline lookup yields CDR1 SNHLY and CDR2 FYNNEI. Trimming removed 8 bases from V and 0 bases from J, with 14 bases in between. The CDR3 bases are TGTGCCAGCCGGGTGGGACTTAGCTCCTACGAGCAGTACTTC. Encoded protein: CASRVGLSSYEQYF.

This clone came up once. V gene TRBV18 combines with J gene TRBJ2-7; 11 bases agree with TRBD2. With 2 bases clipped from V and 2 bases from J, the junction kept 11 bases outside the gene matches. The CDR3 runs to 18 residues. CDR1 is KGHSH and CDR2 is LQKENI in the germline V gene. The CDR3, as DNA: TGTGCCAGCTCACCAGGGGTAGCGGGAGGGCTCGGTACCTACGAGCAGTACTTC. This codes for CASSPGVAGGLGTYEQYF.

The CDR3, as DNA: TGCGCCAGCAGTTACCGACGGACTAGCGGCACGAACACCGGGGAGCTGTTTTTT. Encoded protein: CASSYRRTSGTNTGELFF. The chain employs TRBV5-1 and TRBJ2-2; 10 bases match TRBD2. The V gene's germline CDR1 is SGHRS and CDR2 YFSETQ. The CDR3 sequence is 18 residues long. V dropped 5 bases and J dropped 0; count of bases not matched to a gene: 10.

This chain connects TRBV4-2 to TRBJ1-1, with D tentatively TRBD1 (6 bases). V dropped 4 bases and J dropped 5 bases, with 14 bases sitting between them. The CDR3 runs 14 residues. Germline loops: CDR1 LGHNA, CDR2 YNFKEQ. DNA of the CDR3: TGTGCCAGCAGCCTTAGGGGGTCTGAGACTGAAGCTTTCTTT. This encodes CASSLRGSETEAFF.

This clone was detected a few times. The chain recombines TRBV7-9 with TRBJ2-7, with D tentatively TRBD2 (6 bases). Germline lookup yields CDR1 SEHNR and CDR2 FQNEAQ (reference sequence). V was trimmed by 8 bases and J by 3 bases, leaving 8 bases between them. The CDR3 extends over 11 amino acids. CDR3 sequence reads: CASAGLYEQYF. The CDR3 DNA reads as TGTGCCAGCGCGGGGCTCTACGAGCAGTACTTC.

The rearrangement joins TRBV2 to TRBJ1-4, with TRBD1 matching 8 bases. The trim removed 0 bases at V and 6 bases at J, leaving 6 bases unmatched. There are 16 residues in the CDR3. Germline CDR1 is SNHLY and CDR2 is FYNNEI. In DNA form, the CDR3 reads TGTGCCAGCAGTGAAGCAGCAGGGGGCGCTGATGAAAAACTGTTTTTT. The encoded protein is CASSEAAGGADEKLFF.

J is TRBJ2-1 and V is TRBV18, with TRBD2 matching over 12 bases. Per germline, CDR1 KGHSH and CDR2 LQKENI. The CDR3 has 15 amino acids. The V and J ends lost 3 bases and 12 bases, in that order; junction bases with no gene match: 9. The CDR3 nucleotides are TGTGCCAGCTCACCTACTAGCGGGGGGTCGGTGAGGCAGTTCTTC. It encodes CASSPTSGGSVRQFF.

V and J are TRBV5-5 and TRBJ1-2; perhaps TRBD1 as D (5 bases). This CDR3 comprises 14 residues. V was trimmed by 2 bases and J by 3 bases, leaving 11 bases between them. CDR1 and CDR2 from the germline V gene are SGHKS and YYEKEE (reference sequence). CDR3 sequence reads: CASSLGAADYGYTF. The CDR3 DNA sequence: TGTGCCAGCAGCTTAGGGGCGGCCGACTATGGCTACACCTTC.

This chain connects TRBV30 to TRBJ1-2; D gene uncertain. The CDR3 consists of 14 residues. The V gene's germline CDR1 is GTSNPN and CDR2 SVGIG (reference sequence). V was pared by 0 bases and J by 2 bases, with 10 bases between. Here the CDR3 DNA reads TGTGCCTGGAGTGTACAGCCACAGAACTATGGCTACACCTTC. Translating it yields CAWSVQPQNYGYTF. The full variable domain, completed using reference TRBV30 and TRBJ1-2, is SQTIHQWPATLVQPVGSPLSLECTVEGTSNPNLYWYRQAAGRGLQLLFYSVGIGQISSEVPQNLSASRPQDRQFILSSKKLLLSDSGFYLCAWSVQPQNYGYTFGSGTRLTVV.

The rearrangement joins TRBV5-4 to TRBJ2-7; TRBD1 matches at 8 bases. This CDR3 is 14 amino acids long. V lost 4 bases to trimming and J lost 5 bases; unmatched junction nucleotides: 8. The V gene's germline CDR1 is SGHNT and CDR2 YYREEE (reference sequence). The CDR3 DNA reads TGTGCCAGCAGCCCTGACAGGGGTTGGGACGAGCAGTACTTC. Translating it yields CASSPDRGWDEQYF. Based on the CDR3 plus reference TRBV5-4 and TRBJ2-7, the full variable domain is ETGVTQSPTHLIKTRGQQVTLRCSSQSGHNTVSWYQQALGQGPQFIFQYYREEENGRGNFPPRFSGLQFPNYSSELNVNALELDDSALYLCASSPDRGWDEQYFGPGTRLTVT.

This sequence joins TRBV27 and TRBJ2-1, with a tentative D call TRBD2 (5 bases). The CDR3 spans 17 residues. V lost 5 bases to trimming and J lost 3 bases, with 20 bases between them. CDR1 and CDR2 (germline): MNHEY, SMNVEV (reference sequence). The CDR3, as DNA: TGTGCCAGCAGTCCTGGGTGGAGCGGTTCCCACTACAATGAGCAGTTCTTC. Translation gives CASSPGWSGSHYNEQFF.